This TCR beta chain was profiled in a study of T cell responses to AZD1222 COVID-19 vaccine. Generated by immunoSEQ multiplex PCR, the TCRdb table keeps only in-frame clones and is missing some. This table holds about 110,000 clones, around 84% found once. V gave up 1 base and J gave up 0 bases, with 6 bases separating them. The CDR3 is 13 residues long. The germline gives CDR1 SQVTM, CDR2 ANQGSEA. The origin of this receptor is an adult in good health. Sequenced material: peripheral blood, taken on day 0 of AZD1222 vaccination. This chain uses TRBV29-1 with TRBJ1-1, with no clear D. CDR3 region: CSVEVIMNTEAFF. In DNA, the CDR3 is TGCAGCGTTGAAGTCATCATGAACACTGAAGCTTTCTTT.